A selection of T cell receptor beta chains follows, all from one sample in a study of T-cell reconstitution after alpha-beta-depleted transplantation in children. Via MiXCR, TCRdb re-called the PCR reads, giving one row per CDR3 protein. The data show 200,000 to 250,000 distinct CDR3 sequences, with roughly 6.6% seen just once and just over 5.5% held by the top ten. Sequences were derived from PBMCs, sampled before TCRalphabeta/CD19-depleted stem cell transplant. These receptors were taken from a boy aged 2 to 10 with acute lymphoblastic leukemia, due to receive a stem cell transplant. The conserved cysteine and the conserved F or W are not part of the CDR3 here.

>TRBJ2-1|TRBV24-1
ATSERLDEQF
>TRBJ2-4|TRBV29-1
SVGYGGPTKNIQY
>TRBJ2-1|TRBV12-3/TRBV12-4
ASSFQTGGRREQF
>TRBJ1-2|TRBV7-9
ASSLADNYGYT
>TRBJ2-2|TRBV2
ASRGETSPTGELF
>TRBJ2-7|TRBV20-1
SAAPSGTSFYEQY
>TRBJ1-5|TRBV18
ASCEPGQGGDQPQH
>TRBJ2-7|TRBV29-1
SVEAGGLYEQY
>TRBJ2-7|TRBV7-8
ASGWGYDEQY
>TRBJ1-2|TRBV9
ASSVGQVNYGYT
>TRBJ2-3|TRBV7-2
ASSFTEISTDTQY
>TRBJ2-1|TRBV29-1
SVEDQTEPYNEQF
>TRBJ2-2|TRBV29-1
SVETGGPGELF
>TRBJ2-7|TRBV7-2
ASSADFRGFSYEQY
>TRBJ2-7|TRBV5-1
ASSVEGITYEQY